This T cell receptor beta chain derives from a study of blood T cells in healthy people across ages. Notes on this clonotype: Its antigen is as yet unknown. One end of the junction does not line up with germline, which may come from a read error.

Study-level findings and limits: The recorded TCR beta diversity per million T cells decreased in a roughly linear manner with age.

Using a J-beta primer mix together with a sample-barcoded 5' primer, a second PCR was run for about 6 to 11 cycles. Every single cDNA molecule received a tag from a template-switch adaptor with 12 random nucleotides. TCRdb reprocessed the 5' RACE reads via MiXCR and lists one record per CDR3 protein. The sample shows over a million distinct CDR3 sequences, 25% of them seen only once. Germline V gives CDR1 SGHRS, CDR2 YFSETQ. This CDR3 is built from 12 residues. Another study also made use of these data, one on T cells of mothers and their children. From that report: A few healthy Caucasian mothers, along with their six children, served as the donors. The cDNA synthesis received all extracted RNA, at about 1.5 ug per 15 ul.

The TCR originated in a girl aged 2 to 9 in good health. Specimen: blood. The chain is built from TRBV5-1 and TRBJ2-1, with a tentative D call TRBD1 (5 bases). The CDR3 DNA reads as TGCGCTAGCAGCTTACAGGTCAATGAGCAGTTCTTC. This codes for CASSLQVNEQFF. The full variable domain, with the rest looked up from reference TRBV5-1 and TRBJ2-1, is KAGVTQTPRYLIKTRGQQVTLSCSPISGHRSVSWYQQTPGQGLQFLFEYFSETQRNKGNFPGRFSGRQFSNSRSEMNVSTLELGDSALYLCASSLQVNEQFFGPGTRLTVL.